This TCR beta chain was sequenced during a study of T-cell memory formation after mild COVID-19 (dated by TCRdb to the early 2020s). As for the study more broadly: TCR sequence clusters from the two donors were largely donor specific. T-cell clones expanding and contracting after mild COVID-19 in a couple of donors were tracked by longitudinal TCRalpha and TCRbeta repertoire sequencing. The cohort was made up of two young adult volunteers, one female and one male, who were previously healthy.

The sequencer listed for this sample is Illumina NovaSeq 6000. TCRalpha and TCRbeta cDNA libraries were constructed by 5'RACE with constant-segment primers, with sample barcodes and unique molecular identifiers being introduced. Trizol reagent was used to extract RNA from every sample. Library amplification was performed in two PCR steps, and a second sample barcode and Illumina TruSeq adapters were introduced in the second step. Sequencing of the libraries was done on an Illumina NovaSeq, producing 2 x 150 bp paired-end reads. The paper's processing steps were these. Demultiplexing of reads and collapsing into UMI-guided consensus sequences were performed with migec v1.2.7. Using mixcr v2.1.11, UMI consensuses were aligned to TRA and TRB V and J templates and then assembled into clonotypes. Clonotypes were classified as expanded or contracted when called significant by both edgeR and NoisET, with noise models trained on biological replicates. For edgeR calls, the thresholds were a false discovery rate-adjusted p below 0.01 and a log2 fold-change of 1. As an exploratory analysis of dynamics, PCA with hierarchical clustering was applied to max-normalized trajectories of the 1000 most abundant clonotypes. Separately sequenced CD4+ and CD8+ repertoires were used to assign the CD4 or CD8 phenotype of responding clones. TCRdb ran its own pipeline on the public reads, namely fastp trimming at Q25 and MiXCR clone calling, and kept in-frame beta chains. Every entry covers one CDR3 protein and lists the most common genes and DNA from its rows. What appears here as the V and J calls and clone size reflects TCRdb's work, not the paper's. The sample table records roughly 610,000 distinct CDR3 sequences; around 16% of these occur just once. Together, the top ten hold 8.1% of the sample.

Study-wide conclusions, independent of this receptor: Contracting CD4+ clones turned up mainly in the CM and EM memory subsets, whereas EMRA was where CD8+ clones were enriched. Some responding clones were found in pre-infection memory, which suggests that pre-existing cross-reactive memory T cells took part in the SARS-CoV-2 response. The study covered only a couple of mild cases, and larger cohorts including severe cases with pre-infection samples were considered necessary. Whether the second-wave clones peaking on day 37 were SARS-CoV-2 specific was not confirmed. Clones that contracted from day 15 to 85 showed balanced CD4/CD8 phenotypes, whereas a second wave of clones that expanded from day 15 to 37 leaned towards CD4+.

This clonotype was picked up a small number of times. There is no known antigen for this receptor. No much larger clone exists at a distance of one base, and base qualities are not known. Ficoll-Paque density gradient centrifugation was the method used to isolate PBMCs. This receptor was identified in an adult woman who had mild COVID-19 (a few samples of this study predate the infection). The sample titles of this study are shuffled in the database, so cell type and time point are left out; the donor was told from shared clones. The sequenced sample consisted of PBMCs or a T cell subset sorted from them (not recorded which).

The DNA is TGCGCCAGCAGTGATGGTGGGTATAGCAATCAGCCCCAGCATTTT. Its translation is CASSDGGYSNQPQHF. The chain is made from TRBV10-2 and TRBJ1-5; the D gene is not confidently resolved. The germline V gene yields WSHSY for CDR1 and SAAADI for CDR2. Trimming removed 3 bases from V and 0 bases from J, leaving 9 bases between the germline ends. CDR3 length: 15 amino acids, cysteine to phenylalanine. Just CDR3 DNA is preserved here, 45 bases in frame from base 1.